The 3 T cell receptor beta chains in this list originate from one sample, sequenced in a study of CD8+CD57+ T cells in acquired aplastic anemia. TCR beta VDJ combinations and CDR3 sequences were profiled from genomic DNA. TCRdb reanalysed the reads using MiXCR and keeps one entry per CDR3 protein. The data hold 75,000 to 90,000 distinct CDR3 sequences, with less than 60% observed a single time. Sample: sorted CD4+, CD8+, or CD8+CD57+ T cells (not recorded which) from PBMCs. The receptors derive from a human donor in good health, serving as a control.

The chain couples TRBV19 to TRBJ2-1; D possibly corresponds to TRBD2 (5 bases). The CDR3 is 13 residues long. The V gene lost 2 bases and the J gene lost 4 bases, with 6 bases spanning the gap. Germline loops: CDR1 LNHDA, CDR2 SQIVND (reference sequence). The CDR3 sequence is CASSITGYNEQFF. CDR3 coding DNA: TGTGCCAGTAGTATAACGGGGTACAATGAGCAGTTCTTC. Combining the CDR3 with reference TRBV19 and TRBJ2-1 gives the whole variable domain DGGITQSPKYLFRKEGQNVTLSCEQNLNHDAMYWYRQDPGQGLRLIYYSQIVNDFQKGDIAEGYSVSREKKESFPLTVTSAQKNPTAFYLCASSITGYNEQFFGPGTRLTVL.

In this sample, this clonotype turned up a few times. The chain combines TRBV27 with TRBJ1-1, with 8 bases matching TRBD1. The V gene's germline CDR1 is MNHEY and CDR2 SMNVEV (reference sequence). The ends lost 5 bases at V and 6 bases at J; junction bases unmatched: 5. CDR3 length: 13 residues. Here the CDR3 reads CASSPEDRAEAFF. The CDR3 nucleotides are TGTGCCAGCAGTCCCGAGGACAGGGCTGAAGCTTTCTTT.

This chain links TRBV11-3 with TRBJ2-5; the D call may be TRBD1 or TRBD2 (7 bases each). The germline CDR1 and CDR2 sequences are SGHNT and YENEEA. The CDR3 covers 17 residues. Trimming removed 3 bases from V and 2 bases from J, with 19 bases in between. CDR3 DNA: TGTGCCAGCAGCTTTACCCTCAGGGGGGGGGGACAAGAGACCCAGTACTTC. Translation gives CASSFTLRGGGQETQYF. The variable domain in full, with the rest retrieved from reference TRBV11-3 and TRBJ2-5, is EAGVVQSPRYKIIEKKQPVAFWCNPISGHNTLYWYLQNLGQGPELLIRYENEEAVDDSQLPKDRFSAERLKGVDSTLKIQPAELGDSAVYLCASSFTLRGGGQETQYFGPGTRLLVL.